The subject of this entry is one T cell receptor beta chain. The data are from a study of blood T cell repertoires in COVID-19. Study overall: Acute-phase and convalescent COVID-19 samples originated in the United States, Italy and Spain. Sample material is recorded as cDNA or gDNA derived from T cells, B-cell-depleted T cells, or PBMCs.

In the original processing: For nucleated cells, counts were estimated from reference gene primer amplification. Method: immunoSEQ multiplex PCR; TCRdb's copy keeps in-frame clones and lacks some. V and J calls and clone size follow that table, whereas D and trimming were derived from the DNA. This table holds about 25,000 clones, approximately 88% found once. Germline CDR1 is SGHTS and CDR2 is YDEGEE. The CDR3 covers 14 residues. V shed 10 bases and J shed 6 bases, with 23 bases lying between them. The TCR originated in a man between 70 and 80 years old with active COVID-19. The sequencing input was peripheral blood. V usage is TRBV5-8 and J usage is TRBJ2-7; D may be TRBD2 (7 bases). Here the CDR3 DNA reads TGTGCCTGTTTTCGGGCGGGGGCCCCCATCGAGCAGTACTTC. It encodes CACFRAGAPIEQYF.